This T cell receptor (beta chain) came from a study of CD8+CD57+ T cells in acquired aplastic anemia. Study-wide background: The DNA of sorted CD4+ and CD8+ cells averaged around 3.2 ug.

Both TCR beta VDJ combination and CDR3 sequence profiling were carried out. Genomic DNA was the template for this profiling. TCRdb independently ran MiXCR on the reads; one entry per CDR3 protein. The sample holds 300,000 or so distinct CDR3 sequences, around 60% seen once. The germline V gene has CDR1 SGHDT and CDR2 YYEEEE. With 5 bases removed from V and 2 bases from J, the gap between germline ends came to 20 bases. The CDR3 length is 16 residues. This receptor was obtained from a human donor with severe aplastic anemia or a healthy control (not recorded which). V usage is TRBV5-6 and J usage is TRBJ2-7, with D perhaps TRBD2 (5 bases). The sequenced sample was sorted CD4+, CD8+, or CD8+CD57+ T cells (not recorded which) from PBMCs. CDR3 loop: CASSALARATPYEQYF. The CDR3 DNA reads as TGTGCCAGCAGTGCCCTCGCGAGGGCGACCCCCTACGAGCAGTACTTC.